This T cell receptor beta chain originates from a study of shared clonotypes between healthy human individuals. Overall study findings and caveats: Clonotype sharing among donors likely depends on sequencing depth. Memory subsets generally showed lower estimated richness than naive subsets.

Germline assignment: CDR1 GTSNPN and CDR2 SVGIG (reference sequence). CDR3 size: 15 residues. V lost 0 bases and J lost 4; bases outside the gene matches: 8. In the authors' workflow: Filtering differed since immunoSEQ provided only junctions, with no quality scores. TCRdb keeps only in-frame clones here, not all; method: immunoSEQ multiplex PCR. The V and J calls and clone size come from that table; D and trimming were worked out from the DNA. Here the sample spans some 2,000,000 clones, 85% to 95% being singletons. Subsets obtained from CD4+ cells comprised CD45RA+ naive and CD45RA-negative memory cells. Details on this clone: Its antigen remains unidentified.

The sequence derives from a man between 18 and 35 years old in good health. J is TRBJ2-7 and V is TRBV30; 8 bases map to TRBD1. Material: naive CD4+ T cells sorted from blood. Subset reported: CD45RA+ positively selected. CDR3 loop: CAWSVPGQALYEQYF. In nucleotides, the CDR3 is TGTGCCTGGAGTGTCCCGGGACAGGCTCTATACGAGCAGTACTTC. Full variable domain (rest looked up from reference TRBV30 and TRBJ2-7): SQTIHQWPATLVQPVGSPLSLECTVEGTSNPNLYWYRQAAGRGLQLLFYSVGIGQISSEVPQNLSASRPQDRQFILSSKKLLLSDSGFYLCAWSVPGQALYEQYFGPGTRLTVT.